This section outlines one T cell receptor (beta chain) sequence together with its context. This entry is derived from a study of blood T cell repertoires in COVID-19. Study as a whole: Acute and convalescent COVID-19 samples came from the United States, Italy and Spain.

In the source study's methods: Estimated nucleated cell counts came from reference gene primer amplification. Assay: immunoSEQ multiplex PCR; the TCRdb copy retains only in-frame clones and omits some. That table supplies the V and J calls and clone size; D and trimming were determined from the DNA. The sample shows 200,000 to 250,000 clones, less than 90% of them seen only once. Before being deemed recovered, Cohort 3 donors had two negative PCRs, clearance, or symptom resolution. Germline loops: CDR1 SGDLS, CDR2 YYNGEE. The V segment lost 3 bases and the J segment 4 bases; nucleotides outside the gene matches: 2. The CDR3 consists of 13 residues.

The sample was PBMCs or T cells enriched from blood (not recorded which). The chain carries TRBV9 and TRBJ2-5; 8 bases fit TRBD2. The sequence was obtained from a woman in her thirties who had recovered from COVID-19. CDR3 sequence reads: CASSAGTRETQYF. The CDR3 nucleotides read TGTGCCAGCAGCGCCGGGACTAGAGAGACCCAGTACTTC.